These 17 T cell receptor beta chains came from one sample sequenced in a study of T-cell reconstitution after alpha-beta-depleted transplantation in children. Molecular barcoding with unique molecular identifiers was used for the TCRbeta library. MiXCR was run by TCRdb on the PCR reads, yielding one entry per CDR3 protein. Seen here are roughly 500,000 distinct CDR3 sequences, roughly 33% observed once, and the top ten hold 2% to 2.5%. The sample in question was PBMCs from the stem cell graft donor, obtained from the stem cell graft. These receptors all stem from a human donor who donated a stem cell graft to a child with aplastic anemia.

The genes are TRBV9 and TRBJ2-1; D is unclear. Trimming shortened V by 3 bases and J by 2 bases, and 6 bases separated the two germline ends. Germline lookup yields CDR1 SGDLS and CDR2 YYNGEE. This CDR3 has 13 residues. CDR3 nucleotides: TGTGCCAGCAGCGGGAGCACCTACAATGAGCAGTTCTTC. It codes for CASSGSTYNEQFF.

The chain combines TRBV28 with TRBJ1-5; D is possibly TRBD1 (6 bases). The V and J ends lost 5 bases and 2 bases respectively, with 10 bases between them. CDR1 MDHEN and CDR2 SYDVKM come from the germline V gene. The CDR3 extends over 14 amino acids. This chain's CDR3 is CASSTGFGNQPQHF. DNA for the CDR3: TGTGCCAGCAGTACAGGGTTCGGCAATCAGCCCCAGCATTTT.

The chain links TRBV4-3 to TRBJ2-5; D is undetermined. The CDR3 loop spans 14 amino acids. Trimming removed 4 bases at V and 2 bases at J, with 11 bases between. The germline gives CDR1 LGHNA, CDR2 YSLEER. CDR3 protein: CASSLLIGQETQYF. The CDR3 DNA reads TGCGCCAGCAGCCTTCTGATAGGGCAAGAGACCCAGTACTTC.

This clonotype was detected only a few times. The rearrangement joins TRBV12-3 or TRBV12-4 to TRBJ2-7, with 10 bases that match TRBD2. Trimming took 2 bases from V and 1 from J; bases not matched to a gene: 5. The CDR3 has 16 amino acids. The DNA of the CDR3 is TGTGCCAGCAGTTTATTCGAGGGACTAGCGTCCTACGAGCAGTACTTC. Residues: CASSLFEGLASYEQYF.

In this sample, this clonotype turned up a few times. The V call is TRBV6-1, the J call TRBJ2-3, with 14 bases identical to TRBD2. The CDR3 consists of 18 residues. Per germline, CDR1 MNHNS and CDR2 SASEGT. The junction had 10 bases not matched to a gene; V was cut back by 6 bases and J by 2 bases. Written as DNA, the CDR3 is TGTGCCAGCAGGGAGCTCCGACTAGCGGGAGGGCACACAGATACGCAGTATTTT. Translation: CASRELRLAGGHTDTQYF.

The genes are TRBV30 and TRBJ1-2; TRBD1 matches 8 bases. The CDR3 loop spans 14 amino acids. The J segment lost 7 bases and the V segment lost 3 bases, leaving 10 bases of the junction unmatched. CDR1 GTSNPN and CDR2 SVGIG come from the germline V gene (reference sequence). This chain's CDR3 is CAWSPIQGVGGYTF. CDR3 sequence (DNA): TGTGCCTGGAGCCCTATACAGGGGGTTGGTGGCTACACCTTC.

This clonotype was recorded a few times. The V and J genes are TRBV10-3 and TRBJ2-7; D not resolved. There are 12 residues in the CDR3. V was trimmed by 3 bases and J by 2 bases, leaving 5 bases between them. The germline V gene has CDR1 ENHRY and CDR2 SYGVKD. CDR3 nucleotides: TGTGCCATCAGTGATGTCACCTACGAGCAGTACTTC. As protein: CAISDVTYEQYF.

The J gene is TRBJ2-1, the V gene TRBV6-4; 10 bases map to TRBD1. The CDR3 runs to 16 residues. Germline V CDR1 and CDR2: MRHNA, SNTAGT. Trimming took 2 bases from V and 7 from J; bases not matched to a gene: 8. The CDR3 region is CASSDHRLGQGNEQFF. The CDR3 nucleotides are TGTGCCAGCAGTGACCATCGCCTGGGACAGGGGAATGAGCAGTTCTTC.

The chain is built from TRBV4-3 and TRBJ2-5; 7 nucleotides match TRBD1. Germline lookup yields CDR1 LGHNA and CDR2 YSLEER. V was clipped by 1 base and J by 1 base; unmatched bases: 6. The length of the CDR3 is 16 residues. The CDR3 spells CASSQGAGGFQETQYF. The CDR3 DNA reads TGCGCCAGCAGCCAAGGGGCAGGGGGATTCCAAGAGACCCAGTACTTC.

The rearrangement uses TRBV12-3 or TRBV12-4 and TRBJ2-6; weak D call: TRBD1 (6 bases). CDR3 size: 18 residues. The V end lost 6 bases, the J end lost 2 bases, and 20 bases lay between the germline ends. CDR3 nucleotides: TGTGCCAGCAGCCCCGTAATAGGGACACCTACTGGGGCCAACGTCCTGACTTTC. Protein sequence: CASSPVIGTPTGANVLTF.

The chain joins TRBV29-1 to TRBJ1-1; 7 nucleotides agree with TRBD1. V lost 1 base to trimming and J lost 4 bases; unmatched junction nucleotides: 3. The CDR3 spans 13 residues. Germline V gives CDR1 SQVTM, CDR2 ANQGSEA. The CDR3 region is CSVEGDRVTEAFF. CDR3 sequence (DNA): TGCAGCGTTGAAGGCGACAGGGTCACTGAAGCTTTCTTT. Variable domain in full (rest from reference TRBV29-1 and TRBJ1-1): SAVISQKPSRDICQRGTSLTIQCQVDSQVTMMFWYRQQPGQSLTLIATANQGSEATYESGFVIDKFPISRPNLTFSTLTVSNMSPEDSSIYLCSVEGDRVTEAFFGQGTRLTVV.

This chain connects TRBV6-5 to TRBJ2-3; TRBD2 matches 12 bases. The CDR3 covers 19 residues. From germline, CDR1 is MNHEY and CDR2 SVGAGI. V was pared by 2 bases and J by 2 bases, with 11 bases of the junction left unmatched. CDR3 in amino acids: CASSYGLSSSGRDTDTQYF. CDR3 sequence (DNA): TGTGCCAGCAGTTACGGCCTGAGCTCTAGCGGGAGGGACACAGATACGCAGTATTTT.

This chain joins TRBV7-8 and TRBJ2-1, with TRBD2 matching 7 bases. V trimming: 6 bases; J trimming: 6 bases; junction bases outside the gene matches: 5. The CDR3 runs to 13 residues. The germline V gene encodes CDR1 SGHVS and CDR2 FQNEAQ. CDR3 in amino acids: CASSSTSRNEQFF. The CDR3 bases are TGTGCCAGCAGTTCGACTAGCCGCAATGAGCAGTTCTTC.

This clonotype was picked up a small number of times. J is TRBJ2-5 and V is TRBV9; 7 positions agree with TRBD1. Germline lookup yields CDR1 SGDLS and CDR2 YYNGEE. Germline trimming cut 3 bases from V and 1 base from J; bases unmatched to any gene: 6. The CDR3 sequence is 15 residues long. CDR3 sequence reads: CASSAGGPTQETQYF. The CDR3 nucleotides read TGTGCCAGCAGCGCAGGGGGACCCACCCAAGAGACCCAGTACTTC.

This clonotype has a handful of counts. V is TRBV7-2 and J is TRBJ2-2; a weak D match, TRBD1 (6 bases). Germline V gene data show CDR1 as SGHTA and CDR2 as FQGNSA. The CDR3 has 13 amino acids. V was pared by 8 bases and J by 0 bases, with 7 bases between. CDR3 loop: CASGTTNTGELFF. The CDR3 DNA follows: TGTGCCAGCGGGACAACGAACACCGGGGAGCTGTTTTTT.

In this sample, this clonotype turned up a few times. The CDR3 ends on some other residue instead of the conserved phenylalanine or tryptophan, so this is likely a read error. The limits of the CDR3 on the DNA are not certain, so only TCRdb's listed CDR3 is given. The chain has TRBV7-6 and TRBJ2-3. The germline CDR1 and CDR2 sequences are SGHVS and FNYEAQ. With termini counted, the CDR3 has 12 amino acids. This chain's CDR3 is CASSLAHEPQTV.

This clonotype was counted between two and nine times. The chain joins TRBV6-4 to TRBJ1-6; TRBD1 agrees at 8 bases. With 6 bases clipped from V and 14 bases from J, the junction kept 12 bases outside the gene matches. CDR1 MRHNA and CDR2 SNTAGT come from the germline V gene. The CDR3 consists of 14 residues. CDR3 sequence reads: CASRGDRPLGTLHF. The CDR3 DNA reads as TGTGCCAGCAGGGGGGACAGGCCCCTAGGAACCCTCCACTTT.